Presented here are 10 T cell receptor beta chains from one specimen sequenced in a study of blood T cell repertoires in COVID-19. Measured with immunoSEQ multiplex PCR; TCRdb has only the in-frame clones, and not every one. The sample contains 100,000 or so clones, roughly 85% of which appear only once. The sequencing sample was made of peripheral blood. The receptor set was obtained from a woman between 65 and 79 years old with acute or convalescent COVID-19.

This chain joins TRBV7-6 and TRBJ1-4; 11 bases match TRBD1. This CDR3 contains 20 residues. V gave up 5 bases and J gave up 8 bases; unmatched junction bases: 22. Germline CDR1 reads SGHVS; CDR2 reads FNYEAQ. The CDR3 reads CASSPPLGDRGNIYEEKLFF. The CDR3 region has the DNA TGTGCCAGCAGCCCGCCCCTCGGGGACAGGGGGAATATCTACGAAGAAAAACTGTTTTTT. Filled out from reference TRBV7-6 and TRBJ1-4, the complete variable domain reads GAGVSQSPRYKVTKRGQDVALRCDPISGHVSLYWYRQALGQGPEFLTYFNYEAQQDKSGLPNDRFSAERPEGSISTLTIQRTEQRDSAMYRCASSPPLGDRGNIYEEKLFFGSGTQLSVL.

The chain recombines TRBV19 with TRBJ2-1; 13 positions match TRBD2. The CDR3 is 20 residues long. V dropped 6 bases and J dropped 0; count of bases not matched to a gene: 14. The V gene's germline CDR1 is LNHDA and CDR2 SQIVND (reference sequence). CDR3: CASSPPPGLAGLSSYNEQFF. The CDR3 DNA follows: TGTGCCAGTAGCCCACCTCCGGGACTAGCGGGACTGAGCTCCTACAATGAGCAGTTCTTC. Based on the CDR3 plus reference TRBV19 and TRBJ2-1, the full variable domain is DGGITQSPKYLFRKEGQNVTLSCEQNLNHDAMYWYRQDPGQGLRLIYYSQIVNDFQKGDIAEGYSVSREKKESFPLTVTSAQKNPTAFYLCASSPPPGLAGLSSYNEQFFGPGTRLTVL.

The rearrangement uses TRBV7-3 and TRBJ1-2; TRBD1 might be the D (6 bases). The CDR3 has 16 amino acids. Deletions cut 3 bases from V and 4 bases from J, with 18 bases between. In germline, CDR1 is SGHTA, CDR2 FQGTGA. The CDR3 region is CASSFSVDSPSYGYTF. The CDR3 nucleotides are TGTGCCAGCAGCTTCTCGGTGGACAGCCCTTCCTATGGCTACACCTTC.

V is TRBV6-2 or TRBV6-3 and J is TRBJ1-1; maybe TRBD1 (6 bases). CDR3 size: 13 residues. The germline V gene has CDR1 MNHEY and CDR2 SVGEGT. V was cut by 5 bases and J by 1 base, with 8 bases left in between. In nucleotides, the CDR3 is TGTGCCAGCAGTAGACAGGAGAACACTGAAGCTTTCTTT. As protein: CASSRQENTEAFF.

The chain links TRBV5-4 to TRBJ2-1; D is perhaps TRBD1 (6 bases). This CDR3 is 14 amino acids long. The V end lost 4 bases, the J end lost 2 bases, and 10 bases lay between the germline ends. Germline-derived CDR1 and CDR2 are SGHNT and YYREEE (reference sequence). CDR3 residues: CASSGQMAYNEQFF. The CDR3 region has the DNA TGTGCCAGCAGCGGACAGATGGCCTACAATGAGCAGTTCTTC.

This chain uses TRBV7-9 with TRBJ1-4, with 7 bases identical to TRBD1. The CDR3 has 15 residues. From germline, CDR1 is SEHNR and CDR2 FQNEAQ (reference sequence). The J segment lost 7 bases and the V segment lost 3 bases, leaving 8 bases of the junction unmatched. CDR3 in amino acids: CASSFDRVGSEKLFF. CDR3 bases: TGTGCCAGCAGCTTTGACAGGGTGGGAAGTGAAAAACTGTTTTTT.

This clone came up a few times. The chain is built from TRBV6-5 and TRBJ2-1; maybe TRBD2 (5 bases). Germline loops: CDR1 MNHEY, CDR2 SVGAGI. V lost 6 bases and J lost 5, with 11 bases in between. The CDR3 contains 13 residues. The DNA for the CDR3 is TGTGCCAGCAGACACGGGGAGAACAATGAGCAGTTCTTC. Amino acid sequence: CASRHGENNEQFF.

The chain combines TRBV6-4 with TRBJ1-2; no clear D. Deletions cut 6 bases from V and 2 bases from J, with 16 bases between. CDR1 MRHNA and CDR2 SNTAGT come from the germline V gene. The CDR3 runs 15 residues. The CDR3 region has the DNA TGTGCCAGCAGGGCGGAAATCAGTGAAAACTATGGCTACACCTTC. Protein product: CASRAEISENYGYTF.

This clone was observed a handful of times. The rearrangement links TRBV6-1 to TRBJ1-3, with a possible D match to TRBD1 (5 bases). The CDR3 covers 13 residues. CDR1 and CDR2 from the germline V gene are MNHNS and SASEGT. Trimming removed 1 base from V and 5 bases from J, with 6 bases in between. For the CDR3, the DNA is TGTGCCAGCAGTGAAGACAGGAGAAACACCATATATTTT. Translated, it gives CASSEDRRNTIYF.

This chain joins TRBV6-5 and TRBJ2-3; 9 positions agree with TRBD1. The germline CDR1 and CDR2 sequences are MNHEY and SVGAGI. CDR3 length: 15 residues. Trimming removed 6 bases from V and 1 base from J; junction bases left unmatched: 5. The chain's CDR3 is CASRVGQGGTDTQYF. For the CDR3, the DNA is TGTGCCAGCAGAGTGGGACAGGGAGGCACAGATACGCAGTATTTT.